These 7 T cell receptor beta chains share one sample of origin, sequenced in a study of T cell clusters in autoimmune cytopenias. TRB was amplified from about 270 ng of peripheral blood genomic DNA per sample. TRB was amplified by touch-down multiplex PCR, primer pools A and B combined. TCRdb re-called the multiplex PCR reads; every CDR3 protein appears as one record, without DNA. The sample table includes several thousand distinct CDR3 sequences. Sequencing used peripheral blood. The receptors stem from a human donor with an autoimmune cytopenia or autoimmune hepatitis (not recorded which).

This clonotype ranks as medium-sized in terms of frequency. The genes are TRBV27 and TRBJ2-2. The V gene's germline CDR1 is MNHEY and CDR2 SMNVEV (reference sequence). The CDR3 totals 16 residues. The CDR3 loop reads CASSSRQVIWPGELFF.

This clonotype is labeled medium-sized based on frequency. V usage is TRBV29-1 and J usage is TRBJ1-1; no DNA is available, so the TRBD1 call from TCRdb remains unchecked. The CDR3 consists of 13 residues. Germline CDR1 SQVTM, CDR2 ANQGSEA. The CDR3 here is CSVRDRVNTEAFF.

The chain employs TRBV6-1 and TRBJ1-3; TCRdb's assignment of TRBD1 cannot be checked, as there is no DNA. Germline-derived CDR1 and CDR2 are MNHNS and SASEGT. The CDR3 is made up of 18 amino acids. The CDR3 here is CASSSLRGSSTRGDTIYF.

The chain has TRBV30 and TRBJ1-1. Germline CDR1 GTSNPN, CDR2 SVGIG (reference sequence). This CDR3 region has 13 residues. The CDR3 is CAWSVSLGIPAFF.

Frequency places this clonotype as hyperexpanded. J is TRBJ2-1 and V is TRBV27; the TCRdb D gene call, TRBD1, has no DNA to confirm it. The CDR3 is 13 residues long. The germline gives CDR1 MNHEY, CDR2 SMNVEV (reference sequence). This CDR3 reads CASSQGGRNEQFF.

This clonotype registers medium-sized by frequency. The chain carries TRBV6-5 and TRBJ1-6; TCRdb's assignment of TRBD1 cannot be checked, as there is no DNA. CDR3 length: 15 amino acids. The V gene's germline CDR1 is MNHEY and CDR2 SVGAGI. This chain's CDR3 is CASSYFGQEGSPLHF.

CDR3: CASRLRGDTQYF. V usage is TRBV5-6 and J usage is TRBJ2-3. The CDR3 is 12 amino acids. Germline V gene data show CDR1 as SGHDT and CDR2 as YYEEEE.